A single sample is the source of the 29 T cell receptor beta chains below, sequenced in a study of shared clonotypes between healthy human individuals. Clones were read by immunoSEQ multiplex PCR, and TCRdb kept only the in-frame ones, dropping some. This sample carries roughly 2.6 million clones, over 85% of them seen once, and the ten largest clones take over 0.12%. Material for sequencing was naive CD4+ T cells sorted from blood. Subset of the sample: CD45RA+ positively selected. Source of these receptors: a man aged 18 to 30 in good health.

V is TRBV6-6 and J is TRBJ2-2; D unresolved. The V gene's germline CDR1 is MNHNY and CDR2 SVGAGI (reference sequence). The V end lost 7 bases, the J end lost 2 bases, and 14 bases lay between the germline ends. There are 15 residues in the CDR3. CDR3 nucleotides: TGTGCCAGCAAGACATGGACCCCTAACACCGGGGAGCTGTTTTTT. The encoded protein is CASKTWTPNTGELFF.

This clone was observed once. The DNA of the CDR3 is TGCGCCAGCAGCCTAGTCGAGGGGGACTATGGCTACACCTTC. Translation: CASSLVEGDYGYTF. The V and J genes are TRBV4-1 and TRBJ1-2; D possibly corresponds to TRBD1 (6 bases). This CDR3 contains 14 residues. The V gene lost 4 bases and the J gene lost 3 bases, with 12 bases spanning the gap. Germline V gene sequence: CDR1 MGHRA, CDR2 YSYEKL.

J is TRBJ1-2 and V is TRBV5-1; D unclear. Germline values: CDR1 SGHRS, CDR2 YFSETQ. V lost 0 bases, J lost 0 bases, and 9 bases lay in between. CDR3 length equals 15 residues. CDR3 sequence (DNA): TGCGCCAGCAGCTTGGATGCGGATCCTAACTATGGCTACACCTTC. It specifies CASSLDADPNYGYTF.

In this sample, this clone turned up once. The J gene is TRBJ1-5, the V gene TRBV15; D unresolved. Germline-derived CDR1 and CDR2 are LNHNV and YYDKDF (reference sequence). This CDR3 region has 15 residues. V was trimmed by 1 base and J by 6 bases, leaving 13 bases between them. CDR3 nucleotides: TGTGCCACCAGCAGAGGCGGTGATTCTAGTCAGCCCCAGCATTTT. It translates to CATSRGGDSSQPQHF.

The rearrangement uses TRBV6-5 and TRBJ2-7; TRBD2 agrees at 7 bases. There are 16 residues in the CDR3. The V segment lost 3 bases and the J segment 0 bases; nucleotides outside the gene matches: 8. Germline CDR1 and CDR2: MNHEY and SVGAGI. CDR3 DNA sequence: TGTGCCAGCAGTTATGATCGGGGGGTAAGCTCCTACGAGCAGTACTTC. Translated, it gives CASSYDRGVSSYEQYF.

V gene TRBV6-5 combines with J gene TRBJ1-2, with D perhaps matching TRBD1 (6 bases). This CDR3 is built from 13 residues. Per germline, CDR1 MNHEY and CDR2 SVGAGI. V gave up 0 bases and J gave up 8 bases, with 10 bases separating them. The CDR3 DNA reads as TGTGCCAGCAGTTACTCAGGGGGGATCGGCTACACCTTC. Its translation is CASSYSGGIGYTF.

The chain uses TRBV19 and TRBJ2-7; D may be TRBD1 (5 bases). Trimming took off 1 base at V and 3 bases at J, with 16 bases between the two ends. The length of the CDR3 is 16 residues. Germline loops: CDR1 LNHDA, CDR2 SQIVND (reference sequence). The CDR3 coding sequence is TGTGCCAGTAGTATAGTTCGGCAGGGTGGGAACTACGAGCAGTACTTC. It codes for CASSIVRQGGNYEQYF.

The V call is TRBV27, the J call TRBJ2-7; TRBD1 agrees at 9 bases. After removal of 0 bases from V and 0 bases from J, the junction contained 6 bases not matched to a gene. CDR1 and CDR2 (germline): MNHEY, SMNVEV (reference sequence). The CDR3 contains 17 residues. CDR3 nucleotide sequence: TGTGCCAGCAGTTTATCTCGGACAGGGGAAAGCTCCTACGAGCAGTACTTC. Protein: CASSLSRTGESSYEQYF.

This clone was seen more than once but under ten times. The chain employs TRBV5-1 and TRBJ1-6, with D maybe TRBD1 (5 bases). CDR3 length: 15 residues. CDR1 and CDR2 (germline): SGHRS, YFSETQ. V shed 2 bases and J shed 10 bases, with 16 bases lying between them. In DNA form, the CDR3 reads TGCGCCAGCAGCTTAGAAGCAGGTCGGGGGTCACCCCTCCACTTT. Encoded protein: CASSLEAGRGSPLHF.

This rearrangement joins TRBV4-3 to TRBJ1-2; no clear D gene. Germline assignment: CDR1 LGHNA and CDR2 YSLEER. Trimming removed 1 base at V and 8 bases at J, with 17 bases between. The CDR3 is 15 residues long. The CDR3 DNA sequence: TGCGCCAGCAGCCAAGCACATCAGGTTGTGGTAGGCTACACCTTC. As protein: CASSQAHQVVVGYTF.

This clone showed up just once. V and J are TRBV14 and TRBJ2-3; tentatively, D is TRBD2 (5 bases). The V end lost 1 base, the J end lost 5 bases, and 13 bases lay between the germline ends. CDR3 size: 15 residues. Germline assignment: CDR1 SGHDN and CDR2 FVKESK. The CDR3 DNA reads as TGTGCCAGCAGCCAAGGTGGCCTGGGAGTAGATACGCAGTATTTT. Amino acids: CASSQGGLGVDTQYF.

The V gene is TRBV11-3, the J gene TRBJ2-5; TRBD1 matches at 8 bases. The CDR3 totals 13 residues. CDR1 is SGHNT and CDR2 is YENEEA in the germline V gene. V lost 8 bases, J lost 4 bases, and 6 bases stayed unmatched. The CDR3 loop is CASSGQDLETQYF. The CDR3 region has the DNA TGTGCCAGCTCGGGACAGGACCTAGAGACCCAGTACTTC.

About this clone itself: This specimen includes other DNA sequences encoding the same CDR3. The DNA for the CDR3 is TGCGCCAGCAGCTTGGTAGCGGGAACTAATGAAAAACTGTTTTTT. The encoded protein is CASSLVAGTNEKLFF. This chain links TRBV5-1 with TRBJ1-4; D is unresolved. Trimming removed 0 bases from V and 1 base from J, with 7 bases in between. The CDR3 loop spans 15 amino acids. Germline CDR1 is SGHRS and CDR2 is YFSETQ.

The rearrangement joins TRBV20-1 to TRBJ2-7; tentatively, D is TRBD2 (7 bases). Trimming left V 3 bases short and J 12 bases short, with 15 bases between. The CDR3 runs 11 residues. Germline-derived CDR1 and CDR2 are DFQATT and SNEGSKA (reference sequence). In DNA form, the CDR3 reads TGCAGTGCTAGTCCGGGGGGCCTACTGTACTTC. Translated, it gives CSASPGGLLYF.

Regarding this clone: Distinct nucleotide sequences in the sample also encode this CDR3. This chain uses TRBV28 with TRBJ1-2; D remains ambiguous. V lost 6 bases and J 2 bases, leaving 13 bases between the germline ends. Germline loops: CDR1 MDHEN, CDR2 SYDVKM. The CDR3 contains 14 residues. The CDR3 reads CASSPRAVNYGYTF. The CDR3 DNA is TGTGCCAGCAGCCCCCGAGCAGTAAACTATGGCTACACCTTC.

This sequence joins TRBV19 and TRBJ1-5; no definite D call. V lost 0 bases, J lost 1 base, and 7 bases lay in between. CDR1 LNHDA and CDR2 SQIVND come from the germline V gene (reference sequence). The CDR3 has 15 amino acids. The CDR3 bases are TGTGCCAGTAGTATAGATCGGGTAAGCAATCAGCCCCAGCATTTT. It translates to CASSIDRVSNQPQHF.

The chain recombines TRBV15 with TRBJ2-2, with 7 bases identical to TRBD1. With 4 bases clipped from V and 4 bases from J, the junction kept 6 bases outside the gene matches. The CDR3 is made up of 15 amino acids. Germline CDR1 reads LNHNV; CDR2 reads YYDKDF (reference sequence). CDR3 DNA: TGTGCCACCAGCAACCGACAGGGTGTCACCGGGGAGCTGTTTTTT. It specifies CATSNRQGVTGELFF.

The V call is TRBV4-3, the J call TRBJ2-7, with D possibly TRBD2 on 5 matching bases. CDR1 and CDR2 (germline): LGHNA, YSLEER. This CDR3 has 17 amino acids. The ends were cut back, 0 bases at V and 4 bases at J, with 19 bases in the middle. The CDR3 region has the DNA TGCGCCAGCAGCCAAGAAAGCGTCCCGGGGAGTTGGTACGAGCAGTACTTC. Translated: CASSQESVPGSWYEQYF.

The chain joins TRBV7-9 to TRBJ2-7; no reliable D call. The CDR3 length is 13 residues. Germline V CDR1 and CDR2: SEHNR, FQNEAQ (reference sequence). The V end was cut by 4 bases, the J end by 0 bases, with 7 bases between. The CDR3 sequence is CASSSKGSYEQYF. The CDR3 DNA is TGTGCCAGCAGCTCCAAAGGCTCCTACGAGCAGTACTTC.

The CDR3 sequence: CASSSTGSNSPLHF. In DNA, the CDR3 is TGTGCCAGCAGTTCGACAGGGAGCAATTCACCCCTCCACTTT. This chain joins TRBV2 and TRBJ1-6; 7 nucleotides line up with TRBD1. The V segment lost 5 bases and the J segment 7 bases; nucleotides outside the gene matches: 5. CDR3 length equals 14 residues. The V gene's germline CDR1 is SNHLY and CDR2 FYNNEI.

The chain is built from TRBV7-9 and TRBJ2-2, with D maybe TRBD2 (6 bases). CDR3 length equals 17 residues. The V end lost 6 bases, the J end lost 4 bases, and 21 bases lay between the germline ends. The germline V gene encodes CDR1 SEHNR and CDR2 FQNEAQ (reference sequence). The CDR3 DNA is TGTGCCAGCAGACCCGGAGGACGGGAGAGAAGCACCGGGGAGCTGTTTTTT. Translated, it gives CASRPGGRERSTGELFF.

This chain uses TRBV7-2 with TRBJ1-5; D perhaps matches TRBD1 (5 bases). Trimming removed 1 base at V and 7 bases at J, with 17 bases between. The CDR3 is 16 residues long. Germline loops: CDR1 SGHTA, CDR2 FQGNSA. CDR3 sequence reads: CASSLVTGGGWQPQHF. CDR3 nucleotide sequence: TGTGCCAGCAGCTTAGTTACGGGGGGTGGGTGGCAGCCCCAGCATTTT.

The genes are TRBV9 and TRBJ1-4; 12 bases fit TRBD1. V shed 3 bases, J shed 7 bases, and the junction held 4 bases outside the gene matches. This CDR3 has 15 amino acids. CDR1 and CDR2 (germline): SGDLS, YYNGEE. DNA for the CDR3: TGTGCCAGCAGCGCGGGACAGGGGGCGGCTGAAAAACTGTTTTTT. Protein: CASSAGQGAAEKLFF.

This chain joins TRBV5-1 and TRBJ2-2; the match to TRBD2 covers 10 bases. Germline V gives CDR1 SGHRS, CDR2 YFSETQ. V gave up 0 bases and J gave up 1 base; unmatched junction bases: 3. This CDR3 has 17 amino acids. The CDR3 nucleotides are TGCGCCAGCAGCTTGGTTAGCGGGAGGATGAACACCGGGGAGCTGTTTTTT. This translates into CASSLVSGRMNTGELFF.

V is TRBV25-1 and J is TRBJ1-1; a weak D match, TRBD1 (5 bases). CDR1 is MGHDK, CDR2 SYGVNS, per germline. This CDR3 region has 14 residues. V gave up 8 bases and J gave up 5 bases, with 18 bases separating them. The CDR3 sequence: CASSSGGLRTEAFF. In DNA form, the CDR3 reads TGTGCCAGCTCATCGGGGGGGTTGAGGACTGAAGCTTTCTTT. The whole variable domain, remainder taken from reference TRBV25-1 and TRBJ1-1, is EADIYQTPRYLVIGTGKKITLECSQTMGHDKMYWYQQDPGMELHLIHYSYGVNSTEKGDLSSESTVSRIRTEHFPLTLESARPSHTSQYLCASSSGGLRTEAFFGQGTRLTVV.

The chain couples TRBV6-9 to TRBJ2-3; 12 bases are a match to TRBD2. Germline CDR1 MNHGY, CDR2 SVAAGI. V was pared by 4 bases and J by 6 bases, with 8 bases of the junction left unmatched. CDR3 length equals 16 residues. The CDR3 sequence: CASSLRLAGVVDTQYF. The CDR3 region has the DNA TGTGCCAGCAGTTTAAGACTAGCGGGAGTGGTCGATACGCAGTATTTT.

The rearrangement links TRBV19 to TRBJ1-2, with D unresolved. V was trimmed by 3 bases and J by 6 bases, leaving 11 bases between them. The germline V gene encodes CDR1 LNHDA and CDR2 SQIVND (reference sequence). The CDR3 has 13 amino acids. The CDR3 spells CASSIGIVNGYTF. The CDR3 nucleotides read TGTGCCAGTAGTATTGGGATTGTAAATGGCTACACCTTC.

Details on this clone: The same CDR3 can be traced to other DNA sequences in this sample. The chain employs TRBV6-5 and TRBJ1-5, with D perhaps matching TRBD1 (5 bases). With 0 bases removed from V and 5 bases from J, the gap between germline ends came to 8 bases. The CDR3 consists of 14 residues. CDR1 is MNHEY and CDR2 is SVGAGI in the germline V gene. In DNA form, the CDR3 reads TGTGCCAGCAGTTACTCGAGAGGGGATCAGCCCCAGCATTTT. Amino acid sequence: CASSYSRGDQPQHF.

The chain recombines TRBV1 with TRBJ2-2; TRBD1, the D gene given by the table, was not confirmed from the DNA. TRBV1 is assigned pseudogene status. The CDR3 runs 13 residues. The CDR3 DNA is TGCACCGCCCCCCCAGGTTTAGCCGGGGAGCTGTTTTTT. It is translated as CTAPPGLAGELFF.